This T cell receptor beta chain was documented in a study of blood T cell repertoires in COVID-19. The wider study: Specimens from acute and convalescent COVID-19 originated in the United States, Italy and Spain. The analysed material was cDNA or gDNA that came from T cells, B-cell-depleted T cells, or PBMCs.

As processed by the authors: For nucleated cells, counts were estimated from reference gene primer amplification. Profiling relied on immunoSEQ multiplex PCR, and the TCRdb table lists in-frame clones only, not all of them. That table supplies the V and J calls and clone size; D and trimming were determined from the DNA. The sample has some 200,000 clones; 80% to 90% are singletons. Germline loops: CDR1 SEHNR, CDR2 FQNEAQ (reference sequence). The length of the CDR3 is 13 residues. Trimming took 2 bases from V and 8 from J, leaving 12 bases between them. This clone was counted once. Sequenced material: peripheral blood. The TCR sequence derives from a woman in her fifties or sixties with acute or convalescent COVID-19. The chain combines TRBV7-9 with TRBJ1-1; the D gene is possibly TRBD1 (5 bases). CDR3 sequence: CASSLYGNREAFF. The CDR3 DNA is TGTGCCAGCAGCTTATACGGAAACAGGGAAGCTTTCTTT.